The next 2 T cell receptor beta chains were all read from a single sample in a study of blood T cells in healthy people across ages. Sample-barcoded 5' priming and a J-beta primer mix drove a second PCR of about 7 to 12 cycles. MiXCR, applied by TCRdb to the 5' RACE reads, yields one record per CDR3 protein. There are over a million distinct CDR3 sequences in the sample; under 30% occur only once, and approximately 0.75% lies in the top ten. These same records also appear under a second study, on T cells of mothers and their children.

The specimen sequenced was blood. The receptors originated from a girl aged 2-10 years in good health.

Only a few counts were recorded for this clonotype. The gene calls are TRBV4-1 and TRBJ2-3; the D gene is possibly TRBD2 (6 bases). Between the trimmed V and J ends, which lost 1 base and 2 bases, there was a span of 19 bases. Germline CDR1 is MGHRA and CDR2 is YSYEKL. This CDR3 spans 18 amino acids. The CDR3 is CASSQVPSVSGITDTQYF. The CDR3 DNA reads TGCGCCAGCAGCCAAGTACCGTCTGTTAGCGGTATCACAGATACGCAGTATTTT.

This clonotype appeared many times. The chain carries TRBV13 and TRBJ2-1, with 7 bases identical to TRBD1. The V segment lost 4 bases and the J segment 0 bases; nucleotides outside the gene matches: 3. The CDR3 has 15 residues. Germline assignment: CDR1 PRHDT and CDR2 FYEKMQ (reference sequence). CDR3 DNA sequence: TGTGCCAGCAGCTCCCGGGACAGCTCCTACAATGAGCAGTTCTTC. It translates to CASSSRDSSYNEQFF.